This T cell receptor (beta chain) was sequenced during a study of CD8 T cells in ankylosing spondylitis. Whole-study results and caveats: A TCR beta motif of about eight highly homologous variants seemed to mark ankylosing spondylitis blood. Clones linked to the disease showed a CD8+ phenotype. They occurred at relatively low frequencies in peripheral blood. Reactive arthritis synovial fluid and blood previously showed some of these motif variants.

Quantitative 5'-RACE with molecular barcodes generated TCR beta libraries. One entry per CDR3 protein results from TCRdb running MiXCR on the 5' RACE reads. There are under 300,000 distinct CDR3 sequences in the sample; approximately 12% occur only once, and 6.8% lies in the top ten. This clonotype was recorded at least ten times. Its target is not known. The CDR3 runs to 14 residues. In germline, CDR1 is SGHRS, CDR2 YFSETQ. V was shortened by 0 bases and J by 1 base, with 7 bases between the two germline ends. This receptor was identified in a male donor with ankylosing spondylitis or in good health (not recorded which). Material: blood, either unsorted or a sorted T cell fraction (not recorded which). The chain combines TRBV5-1 with TRBJ2-5, with no clear D. The CDR3 spells CASSLAASQETQYF. The CDR3 region has the DNA TGCGCCAGCAGCTTGGCGGCATCCCAAGAGACCCAGTACTTC.